This T cell receptor (beta chain) emerged from a study of cytomegalovirus exposure and HLA in healthy donors. Data came from immunoSEQ multiplex PCR; TCRdb stores just in-frame clones and leaves some out. The sample contains more than 90,000 clones, about 91% of which appear only once. Study-wide points: It was approximately 170 TCR beta chains that were listed as cytomegalovirus-associated.

A remark on this clone: Antigen unknown.

The ends were cut back, 5 bases at V and 10 bases at J, with 15 bases in the middle. Germline V gives CDR1 SGHTA, CDR2 FQGNSA. The CDR3 is 13 amino acids. The sample was PBMCs. The TCR was taken from a man aged 18 to 30 in good health and CMV-seronegative. J is TRBJ2-1 and V is TRBV7-2; D call uncertain. The CDR3 here is CASSPSRLDEQFF. The CDR3 DNA reads TGTGCCAGCAGCCCCTCTCGGCTAGACGAGCAGTTCTTC.